These 21 T cell receptor beta chains were sequenced from one sample in a study of CD4 T cells in relation to SARS-CoV-2 and coronaviruses. These receptors' antigens are unknown. This table comes from immunoSEQ multiplex PCR, and its TCRdb copy is limited to in-frame clones, with some not included. The sample includes about 18,000 clones, about 72% of them seen just once. Before the COVID-19 pandemic, during about 2011-2019, CD4+ T cells were taken from unexposed donors. After about 10 days of culture, CD4+ T cells were isolated. The sequenced sample consisted of CD4+ T cells from PBMCs, cultured in vitro. These receptors all stem from a human donor in good health.

The rearrangement links TRBV29-1 to TRBJ2-1, with D hard to call. CDR1 is SQVTM and CDR2 is ANQGSEA in the germline V gene. V lost 3 bases and J 4 bases, leaving 13 bases between the germline ends. The CDR3 contains 14 residues. The CDR3 sequence: CSVDGGSYYNEQFF. In DNA form, the CDR3 reads TGCAGCGTTGACGGTGGGTCGTATTACAATGAGCAGTTCTTC.

This chain connects TRBV13 to TRBJ2-2; D is tentatively TRBD1 or TRBD2 (6 bases each). Trimming stripped 3 bases from V and 5 bases from J, with 10 bases between. Germline V gene lookup returns CDR1 PRHDT and CDR2 FYEKMQ (reference sequence). This CDR3 is 14 amino acids long. The CDR3 loop is CASSFGGRTGELFF. The CDR3 region has the DNA TGTGCCAGCAGCTTTGGGGGGCGGACCGGGGAGCTGTTTTTT.

This chain joins TRBV14 and TRBJ2-1; D unresolved. The germline V gene encodes CDR1 SGHDN and CDR2 FVKESK. V gave up 6 bases and J gave up 4 bases, with 4 bases separating them. The CDR3 length is 11 residues. The CDR3 spells CASSRYNEQFF. CDR3 coding DNA: TGTGCCAGCAGTCGTTACAATGAGCAGTTCTTC.

The V and J genes are TRBV2 and TRBJ1-5; 12 bases align to TRBD1. The CDR3 covers 15 residues. The junction had 6 bases not matched to a gene; V was cut back by 5 bases and J by 7 bases. Looked up from germline, CDR1 is SNHLY and CDR2 is FYNNEI. CDR3 in amino acids: CASSKGQGASQPQHF. CDR3 coding DNA: TGTGCCAGCAGTAAGGGACAGGGGGCTAGCCAGCCCCAGCATTTT. Looking up the rest from reference TRBV2 and TRBJ1-5 gives the full variable domain: EPEVTQTPSHQVTQMGQEVILRCVPISNHLYFYWYRQILGQKVEFLVSFYNNEISEKSEIFDDQFSVERPDGSNFTLKIRSTKLEDSAMYFCASSKGQGASQPQHFGDGTRLSIL.

The chain employs TRBV6-6 and TRBJ2-7; tentatively, D is TRBD1 or TRBD2 (5 bases each). V lost 5 bases to trimming and J lost 4 bases, with 15 bases between them. This CDR3 is 14 amino acids long. The germline gives CDR1 MNHNY, CDR2 SVGAGI (reference sequence). This CDR3 is CASSPGVGTYEQYF. In nucleotides, the CDR3 is TGTGCCAGCAGTCCTGGGGTGGGGACGTACGAGCAGTACTTC.

The CDR3 bases are TGTGCCACCAGCAGAGGCCCGGCTAGCGGGAGCGAGACCCAGTACTTC. Translating it yields CATSRGPASGSETQYF. The rearrangement uses TRBV15 and TRBJ2-5; 10 nucleotides agree with TRBD2. Germline V gene data show CDR1 as LNHNV and CDR2 as YYDKDF (reference sequence). This CDR3 comprises 16 residues. J gave up 5 bases and V 1 base, and 7 bases lay outside the gene matches. Supplemented by reference TRBV15 and TRBJ2-5, the full variable domain reads DAMVIQNPRYQVTQFGKPVTLSCSQTLNHNVMYWYQQKSSQAPKLLFHYYDKDFNNEADTPDNFQSRRPNTSFCFLDIRSPGLGDTAMYLCATSRGPASGSETQYFGPGTRLLVL.

The chain has TRBV6-4 and TRBJ1-5, with 7 positions matching TRBD1. V lost 3 bases to trimming and J lost 6 bases; unmatched junction nucleotides: 5. This CDR3 has 14 amino acids. Germline V CDR1 and CDR2: MRHNA, SNTAGT. The CDR3 loop reads CASSESGGGQPQHF. DNA of the CDR3: TGTGCCAGCAGTGAATCAGGGGGAGGTCAGCCCCAGCATTTT.

The V gene is TRBV12-3 or TRBV12-4, the J gene TRBJ2-7; D unresolved. The CDR3 loop spans 11 amino acids. V dropped 1 base and J dropped 5 bases, with 3 bases sitting between them. This chain's CDR3 is CASSLVHEQYF. CDR3 DNA: TGTGCCAGCAGTTTAGTCCACGAGCAGTACTTC.

There are a few counts of this clone. The rearrangement uses TRBV5-1 and TRBJ1-5; D remains ambiguous. V was shortened by 0 bases and J by 6 bases, with 4 bases between the two germline ends. The CDR3 is made up of 12 amino acids. Germline loops: CDR1 SGHRS, CDR2 YFSETQ. The CDR3 loop is CASSLDGQPQHF. The CDR3, as DNA: TGCGCCAGCAGCTTGGACGGTCAGCCCCAGCATTTT.

The CDR3 here is CASSPHLISPLHF. As DNA, the CDR3 is TGTGCCAGCAGTCCCCATTTGATTTCACCCCTCCACTTT. The gene calls are TRBV12-3 or TRBV12-4 and TRBJ1-6; D unclear. There are 13 residues in the CDR3. Trimming shortened V by 5 bases and J by 9 bases, and 11 bases separated the two germline ends.

The J gene is TRBJ2-1, the V gene TRBV4-2; D is uncertain. The CDR3 has 14 amino acids. Trimming removed 3 bases from V and 5 bases from J, with 11 bases in between. Germline V lookup: CDR1 LGHNA, CDR2 YNFKEQ. The CDR3 loop is CASSHDLRNNEQFF. CDR3 nucleotides: TGTGCCAGCAGCCACGACCTTCGGAACAATGAGCAGTTCTTC.

The chain recombines TRBV19 with TRBJ1-2; 9 nucleotides align to TRBD1. CDR3 size: 14 residues. V was clipped by 6 bases and J by 4 bases; unmatched bases: 6. Germline CDR1 is LNHDA and CDR2 is SQIVND (reference sequence). CDR3 nucleotides: TGTGCCAGTAGCCGACAGGGGGACATCTATGGCTACACCTTC. Its translation is CASSRQGDIYGYTF.

This clone was counted a single time. The V call is TRBV18, the J call TRBJ2-3, with 11 nucleotides matching TRBD1. From germline, CDR1 is KGHSH and CDR2 LQKENI. The junction had 10 bases not matched to a gene; V was cut back by 2 bases and J by 9 bases. This CDR3 is built from 16 residues. DNA of the CDR3: TGTGCCAGCTCACCAACCGGGACAGGGGGAGCTGACACGCAGTATTTT. Its translation is CASSPTGTGGADTQYF.

The V call is TRBV19, the J call TRBJ2-7, with TRBD2 matching over 9 bases. CDR3 length equals 14 residues. Germline loops: CDR1 LNHDA, CDR2 SQIVND (reference sequence). Trimming at V came to 5 bases and at J to 2 bases, leaving 4 bases not matched to a gene. CDR3 residues: CASSGLAPTYEQYF. In DNA, the CDR3 is TGTGCCAGTAGTGGACTAGCGCCAACCTACGAGCAGTACTTC. The full variable domain, completed using reference TRBV19 and TRBJ2-7, is DGGITQSPKYLFRKEGQNVTLSCEQNLNHDAMYWYRQDPGQGLRLIYYSQIVNDFQKGDIAEGYSVSREKKESFPLTVTSAQKNPTAFYLCASSGLAPTYEQYFGPGTRLTVT.

This clone turned up a few times. The chain joins TRBV5-1 to TRBJ1-2, with unresolved D. V was cut by 1 base and J by 4 bases, with 11 bases left in between. The CDR3 has 14 amino acids. The germline CDR1 and CDR2 sequences are SGHRS and YFSETQ. For the CDR3, the DNA is TGCGCCAGCAGCTTGTCTTCACAGATCTATGGCTACACCTTC. Translation gives CASSLSSQIYGYTF.

The chain has TRBV19 and TRBJ2-1; no firm D call. Germline V gives CDR1 LNHDA, CDR2 SQIVND (reference sequence). V was shortened by 5 bases and J by 4 bases, with 12 bases between the two germline ends. This CDR3 spans 14 amino acids. This CDR3 reads CASSPRPSYNEQFF. The CDR3 coding sequence is TGTGCCAGTAGTCCGCGACCCTCTTACAATGAGCAGTTCTTC.

The rearrangement joins TRBV4-1 to TRBJ2-1, with D possibly being TRBD1 (5 bases). Germline V lookup: CDR1 MGHRA, CDR2 YSYEKL. The CDR3 is made up of 12 amino acids. The V gene lost 3 bases and the J gene lost 8 bases, with 8 bases spanning the gap. The CDR3 DNA reads TGCGCCAGCAGCCATGACAGCGATGAGCAGTTCTTC. Encoded protein: CASSHDSDEQFF.

The rearrangement joins TRBV11-3 to TRBJ2-3; the D is unclear. The CDR3 runs to 15 residues. The germline V gene has CDR1 SGHNT and CDR2 YENEEA. Trimming shortened V by 0 bases and J by 0 bases, and 7 bases separated the two germline ends. DNA for the CDR3: TGTGCCAGCAGCTTAGAACCAACTAGCACAGATACGCAGTATTTT. This encodes CASSLEPTSTDTQYF.

The genes are TRBV2 and TRBJ2-5; a weak D match, TRBD2 (5 bases). V shed 10 bases and J shed 4 bases, with 19 bases lying between them. The germline V gene encodes CDR1 SNHLY and CDR2 FYNNEI. The CDR3 totals 14 residues. The chain's CDR3 is CATQTRGSLETQYF. CDR3 DNA sequence: TGTGCCACCCAAACACGCGGGTCCTTAGAGACCCAGTACTTC. The whole variable domain, filled in from reference TRBV2 and TRBJ2-5, reads EPEVTQTPSHQVTQMGQEVILRCVPISNHLYFYWYRQILGQKVEFLVSFYNNEISEKSEIFDDQFSVERPDGSNFTLKIRSTKLEDSAMYFCATQTRGSLETQYFGPGTRLLVL.

The V and J genes are TRBV9 and TRBJ2-7, with D possibly matching TRBD1 (6 bases). V lost 4 bases, J lost 0 bases, and 17 bases lay in between. The CDR3 covers 16 residues. Per the germline V gene, CDR1 is SGDLS and CDR2 is YYNGEE. The CDR3 loop is CASSPRGQGTSYEQYF. The CDR3 nucleotides are TGTGCCAGCAGCCCCAGAGGCCAGGGGACCTCCTACGAGCAGTACTTC.

The V and J genes are TRBV2 and TRBJ1-1; weak D call: TRBD1 (6 bases). CDR1 and CDR2 from the germline V gene are SNHLY and FYNNEI. V was shortened by 7 bases and J by 0 bases, with 9 bases between the two germline ends. The CDR3 is 13 residues long. The CDR3 nucleotides are TGTGCCAGCACAGGACAGATGAACACTGAAGCTTTCTTT. Protein sequence: CASTGQMNTEAFF.